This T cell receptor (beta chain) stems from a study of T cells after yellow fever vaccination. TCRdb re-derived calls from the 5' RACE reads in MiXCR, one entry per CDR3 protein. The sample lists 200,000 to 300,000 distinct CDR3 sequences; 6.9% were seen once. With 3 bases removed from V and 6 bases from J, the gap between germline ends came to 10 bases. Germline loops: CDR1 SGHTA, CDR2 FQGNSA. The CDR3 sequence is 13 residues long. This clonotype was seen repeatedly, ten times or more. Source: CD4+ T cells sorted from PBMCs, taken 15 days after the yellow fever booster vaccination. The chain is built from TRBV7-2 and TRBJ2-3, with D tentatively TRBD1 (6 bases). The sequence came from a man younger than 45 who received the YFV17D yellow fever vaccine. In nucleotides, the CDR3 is TGTGCCAGCAGCTTCGGCAGGGGCGATACGCAGTATTTT. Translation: CASSFGRGDTQYF.